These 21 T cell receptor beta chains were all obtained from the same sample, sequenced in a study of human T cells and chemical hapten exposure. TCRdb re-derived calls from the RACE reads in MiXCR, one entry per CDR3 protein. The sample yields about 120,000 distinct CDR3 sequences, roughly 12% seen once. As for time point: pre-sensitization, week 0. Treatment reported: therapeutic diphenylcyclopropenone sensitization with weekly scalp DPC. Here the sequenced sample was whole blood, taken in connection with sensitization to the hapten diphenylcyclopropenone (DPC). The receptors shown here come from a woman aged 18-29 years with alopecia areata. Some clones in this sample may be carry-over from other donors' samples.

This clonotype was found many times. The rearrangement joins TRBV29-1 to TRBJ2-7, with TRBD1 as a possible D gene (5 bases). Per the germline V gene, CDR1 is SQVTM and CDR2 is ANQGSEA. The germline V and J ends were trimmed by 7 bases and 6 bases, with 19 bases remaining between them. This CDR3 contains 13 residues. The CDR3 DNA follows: TGCAGCGGTAAGACAGTTGGGGCTTCCGAGCAGTACTTC. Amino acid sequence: CSGKTVGASEQYF.

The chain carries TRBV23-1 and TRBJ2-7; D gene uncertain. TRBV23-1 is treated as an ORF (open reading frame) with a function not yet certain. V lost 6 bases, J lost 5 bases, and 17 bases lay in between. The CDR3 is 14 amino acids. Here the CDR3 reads CASSIRPPRHEQYF. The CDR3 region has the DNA TGCGCCAGCAGCATTCGTCCTCCCCGGCACGAGCAGTACTTC.

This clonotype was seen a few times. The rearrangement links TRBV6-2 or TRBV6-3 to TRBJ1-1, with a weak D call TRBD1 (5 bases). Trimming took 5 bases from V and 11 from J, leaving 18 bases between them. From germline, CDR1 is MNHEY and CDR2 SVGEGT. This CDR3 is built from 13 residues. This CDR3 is CASSPSRGPMAFF. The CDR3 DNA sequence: TGTGCCAGCAGTCCCTCGAGGGGCCCAATGGCTTTCTTT.

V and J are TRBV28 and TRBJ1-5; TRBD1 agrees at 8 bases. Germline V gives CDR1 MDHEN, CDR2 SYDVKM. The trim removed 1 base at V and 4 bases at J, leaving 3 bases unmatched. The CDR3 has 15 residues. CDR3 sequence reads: CASSLSDRGNQPQHF. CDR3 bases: TGTGCCAGCAGTTTATCAGACAGGGGAAATCAGCCCCAGCATTTT.

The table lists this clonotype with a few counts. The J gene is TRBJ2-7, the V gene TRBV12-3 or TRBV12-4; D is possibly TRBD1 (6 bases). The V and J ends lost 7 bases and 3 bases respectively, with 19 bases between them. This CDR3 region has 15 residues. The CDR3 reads CASTWGLGRYYEQYF. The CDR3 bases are TGTGCCAGCACCTGGGGGCTAGGCAGGTACTACGAGCAGTACTTC.

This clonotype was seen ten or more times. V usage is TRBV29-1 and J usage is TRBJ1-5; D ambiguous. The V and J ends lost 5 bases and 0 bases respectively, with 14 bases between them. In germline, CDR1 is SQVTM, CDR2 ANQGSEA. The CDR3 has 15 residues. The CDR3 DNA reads TGCAGCGTTCGAATTAGGCACTATAGCAATCAGCCCCAGCATTTT. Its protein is CSVRIRHYSNQPQHF. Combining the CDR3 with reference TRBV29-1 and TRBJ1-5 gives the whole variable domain SAVISQKPSRDICQRGTSLTIQCQVDSQVTMMFWYRQQPGQSLTLIATANQGSEATYESGFVIDKFPISRPNLTFSTLTVSNMSPEDSSIYLCSVRIRHYSNQPQHFGDGTRLSIL.

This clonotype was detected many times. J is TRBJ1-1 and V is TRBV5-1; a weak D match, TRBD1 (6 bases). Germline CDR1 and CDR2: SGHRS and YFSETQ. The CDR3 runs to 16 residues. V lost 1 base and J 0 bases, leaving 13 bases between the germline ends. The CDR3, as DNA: TGCGCCAGCAGCTTGTCCCAGGGGACCATGAACACTGAAGCTTTCTTT. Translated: CASSLSQGTMNTEAFF.

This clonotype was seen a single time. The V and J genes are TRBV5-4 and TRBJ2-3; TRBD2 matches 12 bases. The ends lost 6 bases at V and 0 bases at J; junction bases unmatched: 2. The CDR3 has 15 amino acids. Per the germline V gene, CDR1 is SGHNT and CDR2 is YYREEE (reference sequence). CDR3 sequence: CASTTSGGSTDTQYF. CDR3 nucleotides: TGTGCCAGCACCACTAGCGGGGGGAGCACAGATACGCAGTATTTT.

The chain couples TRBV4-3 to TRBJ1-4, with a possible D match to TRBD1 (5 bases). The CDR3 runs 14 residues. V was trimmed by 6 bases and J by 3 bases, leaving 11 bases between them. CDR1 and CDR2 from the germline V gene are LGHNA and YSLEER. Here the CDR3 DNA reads TGCGCCAGCAGTCTTTCGGGACCTAATGAAAAACTGTTTTTT. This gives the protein CASSLSGPNEKLFF.

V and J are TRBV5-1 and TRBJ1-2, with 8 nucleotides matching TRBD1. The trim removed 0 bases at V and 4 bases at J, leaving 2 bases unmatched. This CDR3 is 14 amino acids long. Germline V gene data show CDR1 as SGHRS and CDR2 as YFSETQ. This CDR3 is CASSLGQGAYGYTF. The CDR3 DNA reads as TGCGCCAGCAGCTTGGGGCAGGGGGCCTATGGCTACACCTTC.

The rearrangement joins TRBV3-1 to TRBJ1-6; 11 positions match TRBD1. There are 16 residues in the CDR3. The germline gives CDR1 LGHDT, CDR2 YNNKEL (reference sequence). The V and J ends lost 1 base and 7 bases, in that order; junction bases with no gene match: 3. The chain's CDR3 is CASSQAGQGANSPLHF. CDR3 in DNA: TGTGCCAGCAGCCAAGCCGGACAGGGGGCAAATTCACCCCTCCACTTT. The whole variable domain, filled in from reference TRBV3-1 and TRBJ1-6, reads DTAVSQTPKYLVTQMGNDKSIKCEQNLGHDTMYWYKQDSKKFLKIMFSYNNKELIINETVPNRFSPKSPDKAHLNLHINSLELGDSAVYFCASSQAGQGANSPLHFGNGTRLTVT.

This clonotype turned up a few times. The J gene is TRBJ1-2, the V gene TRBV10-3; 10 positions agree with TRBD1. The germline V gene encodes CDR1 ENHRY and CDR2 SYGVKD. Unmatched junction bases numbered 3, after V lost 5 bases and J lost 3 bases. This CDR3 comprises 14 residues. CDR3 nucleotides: TGTGCCATCAGTCAGACAGGGGGCGACTATGGCTACACCTTC. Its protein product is CAISQTGGDYGYTF.

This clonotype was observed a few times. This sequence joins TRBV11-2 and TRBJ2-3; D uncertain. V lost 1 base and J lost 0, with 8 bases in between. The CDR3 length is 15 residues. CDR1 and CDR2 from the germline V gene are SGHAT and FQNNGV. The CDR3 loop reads CASSLGVTSTDTQYF. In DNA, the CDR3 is TGTGCCAGCAGCTTAGGCGTGACTAGCACAGATACGCAGTATTTT.

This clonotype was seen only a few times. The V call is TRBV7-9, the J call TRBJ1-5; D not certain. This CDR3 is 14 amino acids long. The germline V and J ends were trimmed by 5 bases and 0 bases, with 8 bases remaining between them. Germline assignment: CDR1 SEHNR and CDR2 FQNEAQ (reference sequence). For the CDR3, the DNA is TGTGCCAGCAGCAGCCTTGATAGCAATCAGCCCCAGCATTTT. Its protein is CASSSLDSNQPQHF.

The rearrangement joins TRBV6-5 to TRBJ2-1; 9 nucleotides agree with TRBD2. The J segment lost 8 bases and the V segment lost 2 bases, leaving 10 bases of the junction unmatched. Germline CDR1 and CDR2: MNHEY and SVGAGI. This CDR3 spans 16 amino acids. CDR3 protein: CASSYLAGPHTDEQFF. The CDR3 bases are TGTGCCAGCAGTTACCTAGCGGGGCCGCATACGGATGAGCAGTTCTTC.

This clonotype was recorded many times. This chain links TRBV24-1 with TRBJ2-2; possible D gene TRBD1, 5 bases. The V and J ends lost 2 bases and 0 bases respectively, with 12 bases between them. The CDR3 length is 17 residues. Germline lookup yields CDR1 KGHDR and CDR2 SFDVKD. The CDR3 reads CATSDSRQGANTGELFF. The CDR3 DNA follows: TGTGCCACCAGTGATTCCCGACAAGGGGCGAACACCGGGGAGCTGTTTTTT.

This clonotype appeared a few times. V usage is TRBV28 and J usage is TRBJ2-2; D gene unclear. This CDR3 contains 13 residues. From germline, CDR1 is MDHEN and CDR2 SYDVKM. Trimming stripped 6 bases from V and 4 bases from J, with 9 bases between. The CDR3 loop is CASSPPTTGELFF. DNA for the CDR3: TGTGCCAGCAGCCCCCCCACCACCGGGGAGCTGTTTTTT.

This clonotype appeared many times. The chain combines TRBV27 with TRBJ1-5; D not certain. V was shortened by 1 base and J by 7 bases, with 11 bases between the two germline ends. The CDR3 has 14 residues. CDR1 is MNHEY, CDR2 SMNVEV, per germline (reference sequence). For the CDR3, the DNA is TGTGCCAGCAGTTTATTGGGCAGATCACAGCCCCAGCATTTT. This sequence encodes CASSLLGRSQPQHF.

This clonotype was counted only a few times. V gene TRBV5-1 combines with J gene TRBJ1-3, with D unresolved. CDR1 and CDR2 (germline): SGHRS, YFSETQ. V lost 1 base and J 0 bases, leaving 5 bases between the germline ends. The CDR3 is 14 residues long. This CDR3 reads CASSLSYSGNTIYF. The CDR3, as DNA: TGCGCCAGCAGCTTGTCCTACTCTGGAAACACCATATATTTT.

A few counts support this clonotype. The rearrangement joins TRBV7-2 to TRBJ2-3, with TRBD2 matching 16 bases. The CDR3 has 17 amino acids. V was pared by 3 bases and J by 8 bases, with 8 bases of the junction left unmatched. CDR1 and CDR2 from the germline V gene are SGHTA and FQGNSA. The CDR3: CASSFSGTSGGASTQYF. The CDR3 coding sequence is TGTGCCAGCAGCTTCTCCGGGACTAGCGGGGGGGCTAGTACGCAGTATTTT.

CDR3 DNA: TGCGCCAGCAGTGAGTACAGAACGGGCACTGAAGCTTTCTTT. Protein sequence: CASSEYRTGTEAFF. The gene calls are TRBV10-1 and TRBJ1-1; D remains ambiguous. The CDR3 has 14 amino acids. Trimming took 1 base from V and 4 from J, leaving 10 bases between them. Germline V gene data show CDR1 as WNHNN and CDR2 as SYGVQD (reference sequence).